The 21 T cell receptor beta chains reported below all come from one sample, sequenced in a study of shared clonotypes between healthy human individuals. Only in-frame clones appear in the TCRdb table, and some are missing; sequencing was by immunoSEQ multiplex PCR. The sample holds around 2.3 million clones, around 95% seen once. Sequenced material: naive CD4+ T cells sorted from blood. Specified subset: CD45RA+ positively selected. The receptors were gathered from a man younger than 30 in good health.

A remark on this clone: Within the sample, other DNA sequences also encode this same CDR3. The V call is TRBV28, the J call TRBJ1-5; D is unresolved. Deletions cut 6 bases from V and 10 bases from J, with 10 bases between. This CDR3 comprises 11 residues. Germline CDR1 reads MDHEN; CDR2 reads SYDVKM. The CDR3 reads CASSPTGPQHF. In nucleotides, the CDR3 is TGTGCCAGCAGCCCCACGGGTCCCCAGCATTTT.

The genes are TRBV30 and TRBJ1-5, with 8 bases identical to TRBD1. J was trimmed by 6 bases and V by 0 bases; bases with no gene match: 4. The CDR3 loop spans 14 amino acids. The germline V gene has CDR1 GTSNPN and CDR2 SVGIG (reference sequence). CDR3 nucleotides: TGTGCCTGGAGTGTTGACAGGGGCCCTCAGCCCCAGCATTTT. Translating gives CAWSVDRGPQPQHF.

J is TRBJ1-1 and V is TRBV18; 8 nucleotides match TRBD1. J lost 5 bases, V lost 2 bases, and 13 bases had no gene match. Looked up from germline, CDR1 is KGHSH and CDR2 is LQKENI. The CDR3 sequence is 17 residues long. In DNA form, the CDR3 reads TGTGCCAGCTCACCAGGAAGACAACAGGGGGGAGGTACTGAAGCTTTCTTT. It is translated as CASSPGRQQGGGTEAFF.

The chain combines TRBV2 with TRBJ1-1; D unresolved. Germline CDR1 SNHLY, CDR2 FYNNEI. The CDR3 runs to 12 residues. V was clipped by 10 bases and J by 5 bases, with 14 bases between them. CDR3 coding DNA: TGTGCCACTACAAGGGAGAGTACTGAAGCTTTCTTT. This encodes CATTRESTEAFF.

The rearrangement uses TRBV18 and TRBJ1-2; D call uncertain. Trimming pared 2 bases from V and 0 bases from J, leaving 10 bases between. The CDR3 consists of 15 residues. CDR1 and CDR2 (germline): KGHSH, LQKENI. CDR3 loop: CASSPDSLANYGYTF. The CDR3 DNA reads as TGTGCCAGCTCACCAGACTCCTTAGCTAACTATGGCTACACCTTC.

This sequence joins TRBV6-4 and TRBJ2-3; D is uncertain. Trimming took off 6 bases at V and 2 bases at J, with 9 bases between the two ends. The CDR3 runs to 13 residues. From germline, CDR1 is MRHNA and CDR2 SNTAGT. The CDR3 DNA follows: TGTGCCAGCAGCCAGGAGTCCACAGATACGCAGTATTTT. Translating gives CASSQESTDTQYF.

J is TRBJ2-7 and V is TRBV2, with D unresolved. V lost 7 bases, J lost 6 bases, and 19 bases lay in between. CDR1 is SNHLY and CDR2 is FYNNEI in the germline V gene. This CDR3 is built from 14 residues. The CDR3 region is CASKANKGPIEQYF. DNA for the CDR3: TGTGCCAGCAAAGCTAACAAGGGCCCCATCGAGCAGTACTTC.

The V and J genes are TRBV27 and TRBJ1-2; D call uncertain. Deletions cut 4 bases from V and 3 bases from J, with 12 bases between. The CDR3 extends over 14 amino acids. The germline V gene has CDR1 MNHEY and CDR2 SMNVEV (reference sequence). The CDR3 loop is CASSSMKWHYGYTF. In nucleotides, the CDR3 is TGTGCCAGCAGTTCTATGAAATGGCACTATGGCTACACCTTC.

This chain connects TRBV4-1 to TRBJ2-7; possible D gene TRBD2, 5 bases. Germline V CDR1 and CDR2: MGHRA, YSYEKL. This CDR3 contains 14 residues. The V and J ends lost 9 bases and 0 bases respectively, with 15 bases between them. The CDR3 here is CARTDSCRSYEQYF. CDR3 coding DNA: TGCGCCAGAACGGACTCCTGCCGCTCCTACGAGCAGTACTTC.

The chain combines TRBV9 with TRBJ1-5; unclear D gene. The CDR3 runs 12 residues. Germline-derived CDR1 and CDR2 are SGDLS and YYNGEE. The V and J ends lost 4 bases and 7 bases respectively, with 9 bases between them. CDR3 coding DNA: TGTGCCAGCAGCAATCCGGGACAGCCCCAGCATTTT. Its translation: CASSNPGQPQHF.

The V gene is TRBV18, the J gene TRBJ2-5, with D possibly TRBD2 on 5 matching bases. The CDR3 is 14 residues long. Germline CDR1 is KGHSH and CDR2 is LQKENI. Trimming took 0 bases from V and 7 from J, leaving 12 bases between them. The CDR3 nucleotides are TGTGCCAGCTCACCACCCGGCGGAGAGGGGACCCAGTACTTC. This codes for CASSPPGGEGTQYF. The complete variable domain, with remaining parts taken from reference TRBV18 and TRBJ2-5, reads NAGVMQNPRHLVRRRGQEARLRCSPMKGHSHVYWYRQLPEEGLKFMVYLQKENIIDESGMPKERFSAEFPKEGPSILRIQQVVRGDSAAYFCASSPPGGEGTQYFGPGTRLLVL.

The chain employs TRBV9 and TRBJ2-2, with D tentatively TRBD2 (5 bases). CDR3 size: 16 residues. Trimming stripped 0 bases from V and 0 bases from J, with 9 bases between. Per the germline V gene, CDR1 is SGDLS and CDR2 is YYNGEE. The CDR3 sequence is CASSVVPAANTGELFF. The CDR3 DNA sequence: TGTGCCAGCAGCGTAGTCCCAGCGGCGAACACCGGGGAGCTGTTTTTT.

This rearrangement joins TRBV6-5 to TRBJ2-1; 7 bases line up with TRBD2. The CDR3 loop spans 14 amino acids. Per the germline V gene, CDR1 is MNHEY and CDR2 is SVGAGI. The junction had 6 bases not matched to a gene; V was cut back by 7 bases and J by 3 bases. The CDR3 region has the DNA TGTGCCAGCACCCGCAGCGGGGTCTACAATGAGCAGTTCTTC. Translating it yields CASTRSGVYNEQFF.

The CDR3 loop is CSALLLYEQYF. CDR3 coding DNA: TGCAGTGCTCTTCTTTTATACGAGCAGTACTTC. The V call is TRBV20-1, the J call TRBJ2-7; D uncertain. V was trimmed by 5 bases and J by 4 bases, leaving 9 bases between them. CDR1 is DFQATT and CDR2 is SNEGSKA in the germline V gene (reference sequence). The CDR3 has 11 amino acids.

This chain links TRBV5-4 with TRBJ1-3, with D perhaps TRBD1 (6 bases). CDR1 is SGHNT and CDR2 is YYREEE in the germline V gene (reference sequence). V lost 4 bases to trimming and J lost 2 bases, with 10 bases between them. The CDR3 has 14 residues. The CDR3 DNA follows: TGTGCCAGCAGCCCCTCAGGGGCTGGAAACACCATATATTTT. Its protein is CASSPSGAGNTIYF. The variable domain in full, with the rest retrieved from reference TRBV5-4 and TRBJ1-3, is ETGVTQSPTHLIKTRGQQVTLRCSSQSGHNTVSWYQQALGQGPQFIFQYYREEENGRGNFPPRFSGLQFPNYSSELNVNALELDDSALYLCASSPSGAGNTIYFGEGSWLTVV.

Details on this clone: Given the absence of the conserved phenylalanine or tryptophan at the CDR3 end, a read error is likely. The limits of the CDR3 on the DNA are not certain, so only TCRdb's listed CDR3 is given. The V gene is TRBV7-3, the J gene TRBJ2-7; the table's D gene call, TRBD1, was not cross checked with the DNA. Germline V gene lookup returns CDR1 SGHTA and CDR2 FQGTGA. The CDR3 length equals 12 residues, ends included. Here the CDR3 reads CASSLLLQGVGI.

This clone has more than one count but fewer than ten. The sample contains more than one DNA sequence encoding this CDR3. This chain uses TRBV6-5 with TRBJ1-1, with D perhaps matching TRBD1 (5 bases). Germline CDR1 is MNHEY and CDR2 is SVGAGI. CDR3 size: 14 residues. Trimming cost V 0 bases and J 1 base, with 6 bases left between them. For the CDR3, the DNA is TGTGCCAGCAGTTACTCGAGGGGGAACACTGAAGCTTTCTTT. As protein: CASSYSRGNTEAFF.

This clone appeared a single time. The gene calls are TRBV5-6 and TRBJ2-7; TRBD1 matches at 10 bases. Germline CDR1 and CDR2: SGHDT and YYEEEE. This CDR3 contains 16 residues. The junction had 3 bases not matched to a gene; V was cut back by 0 bases and J by 0 bases. In DNA form, the CDR3 reads TGTGCCAGCAGCTTGGGACAGGGGGCCCTCTCCTACGAGCAGTACTTC. Its translation: CASSLGQGALSYEQYF.

The chain couples TRBV2 to TRBJ2-7; D gene unclear. V was pared by 8 bases and J by 3 bases, with 14 bases between. The length of the CDR3 is 13 residues. The germline gives CDR1 SNHLY, CDR2 FYNNEI. The CDR3 region is CASAFPGNYEQYF. The CDR3 DNA follows: TGTGCCAGCGCCTTTCCGGGCAACTACGAGCAGTACTTC.

The gene calls are TRBV21-1 and TRBJ2-1; the table names TRBD1, a call not compared with the DNA. TRBV21-1 is given as a pseudogene. The CDR3 totals 19 residues. The CDR3 sequence: CASSNLGTGRSPSYNEQFF. CDR3 nucleotides: TGTGCCAGCAGCAACCTTGGGACAGGACGATCCCCCTCCTACAATGAGCAGTTCTTC.

The chain has TRBV5-1 and TRBJ1-3, with D unclear. With 0 bases removed from V and 0 bases from J, the gap between germline ends came to 10 bases. This CDR3 spans 16 amino acids. CDR1 and CDR2 (germline): SGHRS, YFSETQ. The CDR3 region has the DNA TGCGCCAGCAGCTTGGCCGCGGCAGACTCTGGAAACACCATATATTTT. It specifies CASSLAAADSGNTIYF. The whole variable domain, filled in from reference TRBV5-1 and TRBJ1-3, reads KAGVTQTPRYLIKTRGQQVTLSCSPISGHRSVSWYQQTPGQGLQFLFEYFSETQRNKGNFPGRFSGRQFSNSRSEMNVSTLELGDSALYLCASSLAAADSGNTIYFGEGSWLTVV.